This T cell receptor beta chain originates from a study of PD-L1 blockade in urothelial cancer. Study-level background: Earlier, patients had received 0 to 3 chemotherapy regimens. The analyses of blood took place 3 weeks (second dose) and 6 weeks after treatment start. When blood samples were assessed, the median T cell count was 141,255.

Profiling relied on immunoSEQ multiplex PCR, and the TCRdb table lists in-frame clones only, not all of them. This table holds more than 90,000 clones, approximately 87% found once. J lost 5 bases, V lost 4 bases, and 5 bases had no gene match. The CDR3 has 14 amino acids. CDR1 SGHTA and CDR2 FQGTGA come from the germline V gene. The time point here: peripheral blood 6 weeks after treatment start. The rearrangement links TRBV7-3 to TRBJ1-1; 9 bases agree with TRBD1. The sequence was obtained from a man aged 70-80 years with urothelial cancer. The sequencing used PBMCs, collected around atezolizumab (anti-PD-L1) treatment. Here the CDR3 reads CASSSTGGLTEAFF. The CDR3 DNA reads TGTGCCAGCAGCTCGACAGGGGGGTTGACTGAAGCTTTCTTT.